Listed below are T cell receptor beta chains from one sample, sequenced in a study of control samples from healthy donors and cancer patients. Generated by immunoSEQ multiplex PCR, the TCRdb table keeps only in-frame clones and is missing some. The sample lists under 70,000 clones, around 90% occurring once. Material for sequencing was PBMCs. The receptors come from a man aged 55-75 years with head and neck cancer. The CDR3 runs from the conserved cysteine through the conserved F or W. Each record gives: J gene, CDR3 length, clone size, D gene, V gene, CDR3 DNA, CDR3 protein. The D gene is left open where the match is weak. Clone size, where shown, is once, few, many, or a class for clones that have expanded.

j_gene: TRBJ1-1; len: 10; abundance: NA; d_gene: NA; v_gene: TRBV20-1; CDR3nt: TGCAGTGTAGGTGGTATTGAAGCTTTCTTT; CDR3aa: CSVGGIEAFF
j_gene: TRBJ2-5; len: 18; abundance: NA; d_gene: TRBD2; v_gene: TRBV7-8; CDR3nt: TGTGCCAGCAGCTTCTACCCGCATTTAGCGGGAGGGGAAGAGACCCAGTACTTC; CDR3aa: CASSFYPHLAGGEETQYF
j_gene: TRBJ1-5; len: 16; abundance: NA; d_gene: NA; v_gene: TRBV3-1/TRBV3-2; CDR3nt: TGTGCCAGCAGCCAACCGATTTGGACAGCTGATCAGCCCCAGCATTTT; CDR3aa: CASSQPIWTADQPQHF
j_gene: TRBJ1-1; len: 16; abundance: NA; d_gene: NA; v_gene: TRBV5-1; CDR3nt: TGCGCCAGCAGCTTGGGCCCGCGTGGGGTGAACACTGAAGCTTTCTTT; CDR3aa: CASSLGPRGVNTEAFF
j_gene: TRBJ2-3; len: 14; abundance: NA; d_gene: NA; v_gene: TRBV7-9; CDR3nt: TGTGCCAGCAGCCTCTCCGGGGACACAGATACGCAGTATTTT; CDR3aa: CASSLSGDTDTQYF
j_gene: TRBJ1-3; len: 15; abundance: NA; d_gene: NA; v_gene: TRBV18; CDR3nt: TGTGCCAGCTCACCACCTTGGACAGCCGGAAACACCATATATTTT; CDR3aa: CASSPPWTAGNTIYF
j_gene: TRBJ1-6; len: 12; abundance: once; d_gene: NA; v_gene: TRBV6-5; CDR3nt: TGTGCCAGCAGTTACCGGGATTCACCCCTCCACTTT; CDR3aa: CASSYRDSPLHF
j_gene: TRBJ2-2; len: 15; abundance: NA; d_gene: NA; v_gene: TRBV7-9; CDR3nt: TGTGCCAGCAGCCCCCGAGTAGCAGACACCGGGGAGCTGTTTTTT; CDR3aa: CASSPRVADTGELFF
j_gene: TRBJ2-2; len: 16; abundance: NA; d_gene: TRBD2; v_gene: TRBV18; CDR3nt: TGTGCCAGCTCACGGACTAGCGACTCGAACACCGGGGAGCTGTTTTTT; CDR3aa: CASSRTSDSNTGELFF
j_gene: TRBJ2-7; len: 14; abundance: NA; d_gene: NA; v_gene: TRBV28; CDR3nt: TGTGCCAGCAGTCCCCACTACCAAACCTACGAGCAGTACTTC; CDR3aa: CASSPHYQTYEQYF
j_gene: TRBJ1-3; len: 12; abundance: NA; d_gene: NA; v_gene: TRBV5-1; CDR3nt: TGCGCCAGCAGCAACGAGGGGGACACCATATATTTT; CDR3aa: CASSNEGDTIYF
j_gene: TRBJ1-2; len: 12; abundance: once; d_gene: NA; v_gene: TRBV28; CDR3nt: TGTGCCAGCAGTTCTACCGGGGTCGGCTACACCTTC; CDR3aa: CASSSTGVGYTF
j_gene: TRBJ1-1; len: 16; abundance: NA; d_gene: TRBD1; v_gene: TRBV28; CDR3nt: TGTGCCAGCAGCCTCCTCGCCGGGACAGGGGGCACTGAAGCTTTCTTT; CDR3aa: CASSLLAGTGGTEAFF
j_gene: TRBJ2-3; len: 14; abundance: NA; d_gene: TRBD2; v_gene: TRBV13; CDR3nt: TGTGCCAGCAGCTCACAAGCGGGAGCAGATACGCAGTATTTT; CDR3aa: CASSSQAGADTQYF
j_gene: TRBJ2-3; len: 16; abundance: NA; d_gene: NA; v_gene: TRBV9; CDR3nt: TGTGCCAGCAGCGAGGGGCCCTCGAGGGGTTCGTATACGCAGTATTTT; CDR3aa: CASSEGPSRGSYTQYF
j_gene: TRBJ2-7; len: 14; abundance: NA; d_gene: TRBD1; v_gene: TRBV7-2; CDR3nt: TGTGCCAGCAGCCAAGGGACAGGGGGCTACGAGCAGTACTTC; CDR3aa: CASSQGTGGYEQYF
j_gene: TRBJ2-1; len: 16; abundance: NA; d_gene: TRBD1; v_gene: TRBV5-1; CDR3nt: TGCGCCAGCAGCCTTACAGGGGAAGTGGCCTACAATGAGCAGTTCTTC; CDR3aa: CASSLTGEVAYNEQFF
j_gene: TRBJ2-1; len: 13; abundance: few; d_gene: NA; v_gene: TRBV27; CDR3nt: TGTGCCAGCAGAACTACTAGTCTCCATGAGCAGTTCTTC; CDR3aa: CASRTTSLHEQFF
j_gene: TRBJ2-3; len: 19; abundance: NA; d_gene: TRBD2; v_gene: TRBV3-1/TRBV3-2; CDR3nt: TGTGCCAGCAGTCGACAGACGATACGGACTAGACCGTTCACAGATACGCAGTATTTT; CDR3aa: CASSRQTIRTRPFTDTQYF
j_gene: TRBJ2-5; len: 14; abundance: NA; d_gene: NA; v_gene: TRBV7-9; CDR3nt: TGTGCCAGCAGCTTCGCGGGGCGCCTGGAGACCCAGTACTTC; CDR3aa: CASSFAGRLETQYF
j_gene: TRBJ2-7; len: 12; abundance: NA; d_gene: NA; v_gene: TRBV7-9; CDR3nt: TGTGCCAGCAGCTTGGTCTCCTACGAGCAGTACTTC; CDR3aa: CASSLVSYEQYF
j_gene: TRBJ2-2; len: 16; abundance: NA; d_gene: TRBD1; v_gene: TRBV3-1/TRBV3-2; CDR3nt: TGTGCCAGCAGCCAATTAAGACCAGGGGGTAACGGGGAGCTGTTTTTT; CDR3aa: CASSQLRPGGNGELFF
j_gene: TRBJ1-6; len: 13; abundance: NA; d_gene: NA; v_gene: TRBV7-9; CDR3nt: TGTGCCAGCAGCTTAGACAGAACTTCACCCCTCCACTTT; CDR3aa: CASSLDRTSPLHF
j_gene: TRBJ2-7; len: 11; abundance: NA; d_gene: NA; v_gene: TRBV11-2; CDR3nt: TGTGCCAGCAGCTCCCACTACGAGCAGTACTTC; CDR3aa: CASSSHYEQYF
j_gene: TRBJ2-2; len: 16; abundance: NA; d_gene: TRBD2; v_gene: TRBV10-1; CDR3nt: TGCGCCAGCAGTCTCGGGACTAGCGGATTAGCCGGGGAGCTGTTTTTT; CDR3aa: CASSLGTSGLAGELFF
j_gene: TRBJ1-2; len: 12; abundance: once; d_gene: NA; v_gene: TRBV5-6; CDR3nt: TGTGCCAGCAGCTTCAGTAACTATGGCTACACCTTC; CDR3aa: CASSFSNYGYTF
j_gene: TRBJ2-1; len: 13; abundance: NA; d_gene: NA; v_gene: TRBV5-1; CDR3nt: TGCGCCAGCAGCGTGGAATCCTACAATGAGCAGTTCTTC; CDR3aa: CASSVESYNEQFF
j_gene: TRBJ2-2; len: 18; abundance: few; d_gene: TRBD2; v_gene: TRBV10-3; CDR3nt: TGTGCCATCAGTCCACTGGGGCCTAGCGGACCGAACACCGGGGAGCTGTTTTTT; CDR3aa: CAISPLGPSGPNTGELFF
j_gene: TRBJ2-1; len: 14; abundance: NA; d_gene: NA; v_gene: TRBV19; CDR3nt: TGTGCCAGTAGTATAGGCAGCTCCTACAATGAGCAGTTCTTC; CDR3aa: CASSIGSSYNEQFF
j_gene: TRBJ1-1; len: 13; abundance: NA; d_gene: TRBD1; v_gene: TRBV6-5; CDR3nt: TGTGCCAGCAGGACAGGGAAGGGGACTGAAGCTTTCTTT; CDR3aa: CASRTGKGTEAFF
j_gene: TRBJ1-4; len: 15; abundance: NA; d_gene: NA; v_gene: TRBV4-3; CDR3nt: TGCGCCAGCAGCCAAGTTCAGGGACCCATTGAAAAACTGTTTTTT; CDR3aa: CASSQVQGPIEKLFF
j_gene: TRBJ2-7; len: 14; abundance: NA; d_gene: NA; v_gene: TRBV29-1; CDR3nt: TGCAGCGTTGAACACAGGGAGGCGGGATGGGAGCAGTACTTC; CDR3aa: CSVEHREAGWEQYF
j_gene: TRBJ1-4; len: 13; abundance: NA; d_gene: NA; v_gene: TRBV28; CDR3nt: TGTGCCAGCAGGCCATTCCACCGAGAAAAACTGTTTTTT; CDR3aa: CASRPFHREKLFF
j_gene: TRBJ2-3; len: 19; abundance: NA; d_gene: NA; v_gene: TRBV7-9; CDR3nt: TGTGCCAGCAGCTTCCCGGCCCCCCGGTATGTTTACCTCACAGATACGCAGTATTTT; CDR3aa: CASSFPAPRYVYLTDTQYF
j_gene: TRBJ2-5; len: 15; abundance: NA; d_gene: TRBD1; v_gene: TRBV5-1; CDR3nt: TGCGCCAGCAGCCGGGACAGGGGGCAGGTGGAGACCCAGTACTTC; CDR3aa: CASSRDRGQVETQYF
j_gene: TRBJ1-6; len: 16; abundance: once; d_gene: NA; v_gene: TRBV6-1; CDR3nt: TGTGCCAGCAGTGTCGGTTGGGGAGCCTATAATTCACCCCTCCACTTT; CDR3aa: CASSVGWGAYNSPLHF
j_gene: TRBJ2-7; len: 13; abundance: NA; d_gene: NA; v_gene: TRBV10-3; CDR3nt: TGTGCCTCTCACCCGGGATCCTCCTACGAGCAGTACTTC; CDR3aa: CASHPGSSYEQYF
j_gene: TRBJ1-1; len: 13; abundance: NA; d_gene: TRBD1; v_gene: TRBV3-1/TRBV3-2; CDR3nt: TGTGCCAGCAGCCAAGACGGGCAGGGGGCGGCTTTCTTT; CDR3aa: CASSQDGQGAAFF
j_gene: TRBJ2-1; len: 14; abundance: NA; d_gene: NA; v_gene: TRBV28; CDR3nt: TGTGCCAGCAAAAGCCAGGGAATCTACAATGAGCAGTTCTTC; CDR3aa: CASKSQGIYNEQFF
j_gene: TRBJ1-5; len: 16; abundance: few; d_gene: NA; v_gene: TRBV6-1; CDR3nt: TGTGCCAGCAGTGACACAGGATGGGGCCCCAATCAGCCCCAGCATTTT; CDR3aa: CASSDTGWGPNQPQHF
j_gene: TRBJ2-5; len: 13; abundance: NA; d_gene: TRBD1; v_gene: TRBV12-3/TRBV12-4; CDR3nt: TGTGCCAGCAGTCCGACAGGGAAAGAGACCCAGTACTTC; CDR3aa: CASSPTGKETQYF
j_gene: TRBJ1-2; len: 15; abundance: NA; d_gene: NA; v_gene: TRBV4-1; CDR3nt: TGCGCCAGCAGCCAGAGCTCAGCGGCAAACTATGGCTACACCTTC; CDR3aa: CASSQSSAANYGYTF
j_gene: TRBJ2-3; len: 15; abundance: NA; d_gene: TRBD1; v_gene: TRBV7-4; CDR3nt: TGTGCCAGCAGCTCCCGACAGGGGCGCACAGATACGCAGTATTTT; CDR3aa: CASSSRQGRTDTQYF
j_gene: TRBJ2-3; len: 13; abundance: NA; d_gene: NA; v_gene: TRBV20-1; CDR3nt: TGCAGTGCTAGTACTATGCAGGCAGATACGCAGTATTTT; CDR3aa: CSASTMQADTQYF
j_gene: TRBJ2-2; len: 15; abundance: NA; d_gene: NA; v_gene: TRBV7-2; CDR3nt: TGTGCCAGCAGCCAACGACATGTATCCACCGGGGAGCTGTTTTTT; CDR3aa: CASSQRHVSTGELFF
j_gene: TRBJ1-3; len: 14; abundance: NA; d_gene: TRBD1; v_gene: TRBV30; CDR3nt: TGTGCCTGGACCCTGGGACAGGGGGCGAACACCATATATTTT; CDR3aa: CAWTLGQGANTIYF
j_gene: TRBJ1-5; len: 16; abundance: NA; d_gene: NA; v_gene: TRBV24-1; CDR3nt: TGTGCCACCCAATCTCTACCGGGGGGCGGCAATCAGCCCCAGCATTTT; CDR3aa: CATQSLPGGGNQPQHF
j_gene: TRBJ2-1; len: 19; abundance: NA; d_gene: TRBD2; v_gene: TRBV2; CDR3nt: TGTGCCAGCATCGAAGGGGTTAGCGGGGGAGTAGCATCCTACAATGAGCAGTTCTTC; CDR3aa: CASIEGVSGGVASYNEQFF
j_gene: TRBJ2-3; len: 13; abundance: NA; d_gene: NA; v_gene: TRBV2; CDR3nt: TGTGCCAGCAAGGAGGTAGTCACGAATACGCAGTATTTT; CDR3aa: CASKEVVTNTQYF
j_gene: TRBJ2-3; len: 18; abundance: once; d_gene: TRBD2; v_gene: TRBV28; CDR3nt: TGTGCCAGCGGAACCTGGGGACTAGCGGGACCAGACACAGATACGCAGTATTTT; CDR3aa: CASGTWGLAGPDTDTQYF
j_gene: TRBJ2-5; len: 12; abundance: NA; d_gene: NA; v_gene: TRBV6-1; CDR3nt: TGTGCCAGCAGTGAAGTTGGCGTGACCCAGTACTTC; CDR3aa: CASSEVGVTQYF
j_gene: TRBJ1-1; len: 15; abundance: NA; d_gene: NA; v_gene: TRBV18; CDR3nt: TGTGCCAGCTCACCACCGGAGGGAAGGAACACTGAAGCTTTCTTT; CDR3aa: CASSPPEGRNTEAFF
j_gene: TRBJ1-1; len: 15; abundance: NA; d_gene: NA; v_gene: TRBV28; CDR3nt: TGTGCCAGCAGTCCTCCAACAGGCATCGGCACTGAAGCTTTCTTT; CDR3aa: CASSPPTGIGTEAFF